The sequence of this T cell receptor (beta chain) was determined in a study of blood T cell repertoires in COVID-19. For the study at large: Collection of acute and convalescent COVID-19 samples took place in the United States, Italy and Spain.

Germline V gives CDR1 ENHRY, CDR2 SYGVKD. The CDR3 extends over 16 amino acids. V lost 2 bases and J lost 5, with 16 bases in between. Original analysis: Reference gene primer amplification in the assay estimated nucleated cell counts. Here immunoSEQ multiplex PCR was the method, and the copy in TCRdb shows in-frame clones only, minus some. The D gene and trimming were derived from the DNA, and the V and J assignments and clone size from that table. Among about 300,000 clones listed, 88% were seen once. The clonotype comes from a man aged 18 to 30 with active or convalescent COVID-19. The chain links TRBV10-3 to TRBJ1-5; maybe TRBD1 (6 bases). The sequenced material came from peripheral blood. CDR3: CAISEGPGHGDQPQHF. CDR3 coding DNA: TGTGCCATCAGTGAGGGGCCGGGACACGGGGATCAGCCCCAGCATTTT.